The 26 T cell receptor beta chains below were found in one sample sequenced in a study of regulatory T cells in long-lasting Graves disease. Time point noted: newly diagnosed GD, antithyroid drugs for less than 3 months. Researchers made the TCR library from RNA that was extracted from PBMCs. Building of the TCR beta libraries involved iRepertoire HTBI primers and Arm-PCR of CDR3 regions. TCRdb reprocessed the multiplex PCR reads via MiXCR and lists one record per CDR3 protein. Counted here are roughly 530,000 distinct CDR3 sequences, more than 15% occurring once; the ten biggest clones make up around 25%. This same sample was also part of a study on T cells in Graves' hyperthyroidism and ophthalmopathy.

The source was peripheral blood mononuclear cells (PBMCs), collected at new diagnosis, from a patient treated with antithyroid drugs. The receptors come from a woman aged 35-65 years with Graves disease.

This clonotype was observed at least ten times. V gene TRBV7-9 combines with J gene TRBJ1-1; TRBD1 aligns across 7 bases. Germline V gives CDR1 SEHNR, CDR2 FQNEAQ (reference sequence). The junction had 7 bases not matched to a gene; V was cut back by 5 bases and J by 1 base. CDR3 size: 15 residues. This chain's CDR3 is CASSVSGGANTEAFF. The CDR3 DNA is TGTGCCAGCAGCGTCTCAGGGGGGGCGAACACTGAAGCTTTCTTT.

V and J are TRBV14 and TRBJ2-3; D tentatively fits TRBD1 or TRBD2 (5 bases each). The CDR3 is made up of 16 amino acids. Germline V CDR1 and CDR2: SGHDN, FVKESK. The V end was cut by 2 bases, the J end by 0 bases, with 12 bases between. The CDR3 region is CASSQSGTTSTDTQYF. The CDR3, as DNA: TGTGCCAGCAGCCAATCCGGGACCACTAGCACAGATACGCAGTATTTT.

This clonotype has only one observation. At one end, the junction sequence differs from germline, possibly due to a read error. This chain joins TRBV7-2 and TRBJ1-1; D is perhaps TRBD1 (5 bases). This CDR3 region has 14 residues. Germline V lookup: CDR1 SGHTA, CDR2 FQGNSA. DNA for the CDR3: TGTGCCAGCAGCTTAGTCGGGGGATTTCCTGAAGCTTTCTTC. Translated: CASSLVGGFPEAFF.

The rearrangement links TRBV6-2 or TRBV6-3 to TRBJ1-6, with TRBD1 matching 9 bases. With 0 bases clipped from V and 7 bases from J, the junction kept 4 bases outside the gene matches. CDR1 and CDR2 from the germline V gene are MNHEY and SVGEGT. CDR3 length: 16 amino acids. The DNA of the CDR3 is TGTGCCAGCAGTTACTCTGCCGGGACAGGGAATTCACCCCTCCACTTT. It translates to CASSYSAGTGNSPLHF.

This clonotype was picked up many times. The chain couples TRBV6-1 to TRBJ1-2; D is perhaps TRBD1 (6 bases). V lost 6 bases to trimming and J lost 0 bases, with 14 bases between them. The length of the CDR3 is 15 residues. Germline CDR1 reads MNHNS; CDR2 reads SASEGT. The CDR3 loop reads CASRPRQASNYGYTF. CDR3 nucleotide sequence: TGTGCCAGCAGACCAAGACAGGCTTCTAACTATGGCTACACCTTC.

This clonotype was counted many times. V usage is TRBV3-1 and J usage is TRBJ2-5; TRBD2 aligns across 7 bases. Unmatched junction bases numbered 5, after V lost 1 base and J lost 0 bases. The length of the CDR3 is 16 residues. Germline values: CDR1 LGHDT, CDR2 YNNKEL (reference sequence). CDR3 protein: CASSQARAGNQETQYF. The DNA of the CDR3 is TGTGCCAGCAGCCAAGCACGAGCGGGGAACCAAGAGACCCAGTACTTC.

About this clonotype: This may be a read error: a much more frequent sequence differs by one nucleotide. The chain has TRBV11-2 and TRBJ1-2, with 9 bases lining up with TRBD1. V shed 4 bases, J shed 4 bases, and the junction held 7 bases outside the gene matches. CDR1 and CDR2 (germline): SGHAT, FQNNGV. This CDR3 is built from 15 residues. CDR3 residues: CASSSGQGTFYGYTF. In DNA form, the CDR3 reads TGTGCCAGCAGCTCCGGACAGGGGACGTTCTATGGCTACACCTTC. Full variable domain (rest looked up from reference TRBV11-2 and TRBJ1-2): EAGVAQSPRYKIIEKRQSVAFWCNPISGHATLYWYQQILGQGPKLLIQFQNNGVVDDSQLPKDRFSAERLKGVDSTLKIQPAKLEDSAVYLCASSSGQGTFYGYTFGSGTRLTVV.

Ten or more counts support this clonotype. The V gene is TRBV5-1, the J gene TRBJ1-6; D gene uncertain. The CDR3 contains 15 residues. Trimming removed 0 bases from V and 6 bases from J, with 10 bases in between. Germline CDR1 SGHRS, CDR2 YFSETQ. The CDR3 DNA sequence: TGCGCCAGCAGCTTGGAAGGACGTGCTAATTCACCCCTCCACTTT. Its protein product is CASSLEGRANSPLHF. The whole variable domain, filled in from reference TRBV5-1 and TRBJ1-6, reads KAGVTQTPRYLIKTRGQQVTLSCSPISGHRSVSWYQQTPGQGLQFLFEYFSETQRNKGNFPGRFSGRQFSNSRSEMNVSTLELGDSALYLCASSLEGRANSPLHFGNGTRLTVT.

This clonotype was recorded many times. The chain combines TRBV20-1 with TRBJ2-3; D call uncertain. CDR1 and CDR2 (germline): DFQATT, SNEGSKA (reference sequence). This CDR3 region has 16 residues. The germline V and J ends were trimmed by 0 bases and 2 bases, with 15 bases remaining between them. CDR3 sequence: CSAREPIRTFTDTQYF. The CDR3 region has the DNA TGCAGTGCTAGAGAGCCAATCCGGACCTTCACAGATACGCAGTATTTT.

This rearrangement joins TRBV4-1 to TRBJ1-1; 7 bases align to TRBD1. This CDR3 is built from 13 residues. With V trimmed by 10 bases and J by 12 bases, 17 bases remained unmatched. Germline loops: CDR1 MGHRA, CDR2 YSYEKL. Here the CDR3 reads CATSTADRDRTFF. CDR3 nucleotide sequence: TGCGCCACCTCGACCGCCGACAGGGATCGAACTTTCTTT.

For this clonotype: Being one base from a much bigger clone, this may be a read error. The CDR3 does not close with the conserved phenylalanine or tryptophan, likely indicating a read error. The V and J genes are TRBV28 and TRBJ2-7; 8 nucleotides align to TRBD1. The CDR3 covers 15 residues. After removal of 6 bases from V and 3 bases from J, the junction contained 10 bases not matched to a gene. Germline values: CDR1 MDHEN, CDR2 SYDVKM. The CDR3 region has the DNA TGTGCCAGCAGCCCAACGGACAGGGTTTTCTACGAGCAGTACTCC. Its protein is CASSPTDRVFYEQYS.

Many counts were recorded for this clonotype. The V and J genes are TRBV7-2 and TRBJ1-1; the D is unclear. CDR1 and CDR2 from the germline V gene are SGHTA and FQGNSA. The CDR3 extends over 14 amino acids. V was pared by 3 bases and J by 0 bases, with 8 bases between. The CDR3 loop reads CASSLGFVNTEAFF. In DNA, the CDR3 is TGTGCCAGCAGCTTGGGTTTTGTGAACACTGAAGCTTTCTTT.

This clonotype was recorded many times. This chain joins TRBV12-3 or TRBV12-4 and TRBJ2-3, with TRBD2 matching over 15 bases. V dropped 5 bases and J dropped 0; count of bases not matched to a gene: 15. CDR3 size: 21 residues. As DNA, the CDR3 is TGTGCCAGCAGTCCCGGGACTAGCGGGGGGCAGGTACCCTTTAGCACAGATACGCAGTATTTT. Amino acid sequence: CASSPGTSGGQVPFSTDTQYF.

This clonotype has a handful of counts. The rearrangement joins TRBV2 to TRBJ2-7; tentative D call: TRBD1 (6 bases). V was pared by 6 bases and J by 2 bases, with 23 bases between. This CDR3 has 17 amino acids. In germline, CDR1 is SNHLY, CDR2 FYNNEI. CDR3 coding DNA: TGTGCCAGCAGCTTGTCCTACTCGGCAGGGGATACCTACGAGCAGTACTTC. It codes for CASSLSYSAGDTYEQYF.

The V call is TRBV4-1, the J call TRBJ2-5; tentative D call: TRBD2 (5 bases). V lost 5 bases, J lost 5 bases, and 12 bases lay in between. This CDR3 spans 13 amino acids. Germline CDR1 is MGHRA and CDR2 is YSYEKL. The DNA of the CDR3 is TGCGCCAGCAGCTACGGGGTAAGGGAGACCCAGTACTTC. Protein sequence: CASSYGVRETQYF.

The chain has TRBV3-1 and TRBJ2-3, with TRBD2 matching 10 bases. With 4 bases clipped from V and 0 bases from J, the junction kept 22 bases outside the gene matches. The CDR3 is made up of 22 amino acids. From germline, CDR1 is LGHDT and CDR2 YNNKEL (reference sequence). The CDR3 sequence: CASSPPMHWLAGVLNSTDTQYF. CDR3 in DNA: TGTGCCAGCAGCCCTCCCATGCATTGGCTAGCGGGGGTTCTAAATAGCACAGATACGCAGTATTTT.

The table lists this clonotype with a few counts. The chain recombines TRBV18 with TRBJ1-2; D possibly corresponds to TRBD1 (6 bases). The CDR3 is 15 residues long. Germline CDR1 is KGHSH and CDR2 is LQKENI. V was cut by 2 bases and J by 1 base, with 11 bases left in between. The CDR3 sequence: CASSPVQGVNYGYTF. CDR3 bases: TGTGCCAGCTCACCAGTACAGGGAGTTAACTATGGCTACACCTTC.

In its sample, this clonotype was seen many times. This sequence joins TRBV6-9 and TRBJ2-5; tentative D call: TRBD1 (6 bases). The germline gives CDR1 MNHGY, CDR2 SVAAGI. Trimming removed 3 bases at V and 5 bases at J, with 13 bases between. CDR3 length: 14 residues. The CDR3 protein is CASSYSQGRETQYF. The DNA of the CDR3 is TGTGCCAGCAGTTACTCTCAGGGGCGGGAGACCCAGTACTTC.

This clonotype was counted many times. The chain recombines TRBV12-3 or TRBV12-4 with TRBJ2-3; D unclear. Trimming removed 2 bases at V and 4 bases at J, with 7 bases between. This CDR3 has 13 residues. The CDR3 here is CASSLSEADTQYF. For the CDR3, the DNA is TGTGCCAGCAGTTTATCAGAGGCAGATACGCAGTATTTT.

This clonotype was observed a single time. The chain links TRBV11-2 to TRBJ2-3, with D possibly TRBD2 on 6 matching bases. Trimming pared 0 bases from V and 4 bases from J, leaving 20 bases between. Germline V gene sequence: CDR1 SGHAT, CDR2 FQNNGV. The CDR3 totals 18 residues. CDR3 sequence: CASSLESSGQTWADTQYF. CDR3 sequence (DNA): TGTGCCAGCAGCTTAGAGTCCAGCGGGCAGACTTGGGCAGATACGCAGTATTTT.

This clonotype was counted ten times or more. The chain links TRBV11-3 to TRBJ1-1, with 8 positions matching TRBD1. The V gene end was trimmed by 4 bases and the J gene end by 8 bases; junction bases not matched to a gene: 6. The CDR3 is 13 residues long. CDR1 and CDR2 from the germline V gene are SGHNT and YENEEA. CDR3 nucleotide sequence: TGTGCCAGCAGCTATCAGGGGGCGTGGGAAGCTTTCTTT. Translated, it gives CASSYQGAWEAFF.

There are many counts of this clonotype. The J gene is TRBJ2-3, the V gene TRBV5-1, with 14 bases fitting TRBD2. J was trimmed by 5 bases and V by 0 bases; bases with no gene match: 2. This CDR3 region has 16 residues. Germline loops: CDR1 SGHRS, CDR2 YFSETQ. The chain's CDR3 is CASSLAGTSGGDTQYF. The CDR3 DNA is TGCGCCAGCAGCTTGGCTGGGACTAGCGGGGGAGATACGCAGTATTTT.

Comments on this clonotype: This likely stems from a read error, as it lies one base from a far larger clone. The chain employs TRBV12-3 or TRBV12-4 and TRBJ2-5; 9 bases are a match to TRBD2. The CDR3 is 14 residues long. CDR3 loop: CASSLVAGVNERFF. DNA for the CDR3: TGTGCCAGCAGTTTAGTAGCGGGGGTGAATGAGCGGTTCTTC.

This clonotype was recorded at least ten times. This chain joins TRBV30 and TRBJ1-1; D gene uncertain. The length of the CDR3 is 13 residues. Germline CDR1 and CDR2: GTSNPN and SVGIG (reference sequence). V lost 1 base, J lost 4 bases, and 10 bases lay in between. CDR3 sequence reads: CAWSGGPVTEAFF. The CDR3 nucleotides are TGTGCCTGGAGTGGAGGACCGGTCACTGAAGCTTTCTTT. Drawing the rest from reference TRBV30 and TRBJ1-1, the complete variable domain is SQTIHQWPATLVQPVGSPLSLECTVEGTSNPNLYWYRQAAGRGLQLLFYSVGIGQISSEVPQNLSASRPQDRQFILSSKKLLLSDSGFYLCAWSGGPVTEAFFGQGTRLTVV.

This clonotype turned up a few times. The chain carries TRBV6-1 and TRBJ2-3, with D possibly called TRBD1 or TRBD2 (5 bases each). Germline CDR1 and CDR2: MNHNS and SASEGT. The V end was cut by 8 bases, the J end by 2 bases, with 11 bases between. The CDR3 is 13 residues long. CDR3 sequence: CASRDQFTDTQYF. The CDR3 region has the DNA TGTGCCAGCCGGGACCAGTTCACAGATACGCAGTATTTT.

This clonotype was observed a few times. The chain uses TRBV19 and TRBJ1-2; 9 positions agree with TRBD1. The germline gives CDR1 LNHDA, CDR2 SQIVND (reference sequence). V lost 1 base to trimming and J lost 1 base; unmatched junction nucleotides: 1. The CDR3 has 15 residues. This CDR3 is CASSIGTGVNYGYTF. DNA of the CDR3: TGTGCCAGTAGTATAGGGACAGGGGTTAACTATGGCTACACCTTC.